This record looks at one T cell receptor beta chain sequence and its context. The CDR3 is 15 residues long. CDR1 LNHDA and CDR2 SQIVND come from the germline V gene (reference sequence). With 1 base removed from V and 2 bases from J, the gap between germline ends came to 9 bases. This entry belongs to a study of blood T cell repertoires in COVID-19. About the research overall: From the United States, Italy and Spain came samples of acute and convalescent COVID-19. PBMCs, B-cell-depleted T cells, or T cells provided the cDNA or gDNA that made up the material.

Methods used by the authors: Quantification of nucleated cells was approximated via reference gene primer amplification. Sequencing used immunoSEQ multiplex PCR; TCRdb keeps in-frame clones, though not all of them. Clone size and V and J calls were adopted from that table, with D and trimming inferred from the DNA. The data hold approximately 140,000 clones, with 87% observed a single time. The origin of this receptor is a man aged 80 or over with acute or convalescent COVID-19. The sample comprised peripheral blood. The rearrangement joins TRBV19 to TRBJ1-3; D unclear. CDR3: CASSIAGGPGNTIYF. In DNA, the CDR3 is TGTGCCAGTAGTATAGCTGGTGGCCCTGGAAACACCATATATTTT.